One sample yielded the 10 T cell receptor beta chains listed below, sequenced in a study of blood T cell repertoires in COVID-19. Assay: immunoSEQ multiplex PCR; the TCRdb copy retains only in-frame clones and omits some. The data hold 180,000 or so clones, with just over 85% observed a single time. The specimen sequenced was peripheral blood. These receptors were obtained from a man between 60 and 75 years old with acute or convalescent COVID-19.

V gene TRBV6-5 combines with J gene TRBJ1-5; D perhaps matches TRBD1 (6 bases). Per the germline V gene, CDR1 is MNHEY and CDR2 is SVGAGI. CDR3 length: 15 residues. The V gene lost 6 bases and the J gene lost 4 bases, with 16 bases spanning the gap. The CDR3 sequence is CASRLQGNENQPQHF. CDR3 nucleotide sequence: TGTGCCAGCAGGTTACAGGGAAATGAGAATCAGCCCCAGCATTTT.

Here the CDR3 reads CTTGSYEQYF. The CDR3 DNA follows: TGTACTACAGGGAGCTACGAGCAGTACTTC. This chain joins TRBV7-9 and TRBJ2-7; weak D call: TRBD1 (6 bases). Germline V gene sequence: CDR1 SEHNR, CDR2 FQNEAQ (reference sequence). The CDR3 is 10 amino acids.

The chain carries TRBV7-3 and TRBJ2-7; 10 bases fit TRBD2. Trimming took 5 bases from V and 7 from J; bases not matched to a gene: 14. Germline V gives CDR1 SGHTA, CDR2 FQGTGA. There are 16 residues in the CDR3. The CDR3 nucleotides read TGTGCCAGCAGCCCACGGGGAGCGGGAGGGCCGGGGGAGCAGTACTTC. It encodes CASSPRGAGGPGEQYF.

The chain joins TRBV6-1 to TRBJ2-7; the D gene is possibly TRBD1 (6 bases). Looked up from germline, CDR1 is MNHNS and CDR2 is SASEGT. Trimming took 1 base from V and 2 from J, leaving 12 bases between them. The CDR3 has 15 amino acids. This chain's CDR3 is CASSEGYRATYEQYF. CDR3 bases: TGTGCCAGCAGTGAAGGGTACAGGGCTACCTACGAGCAGTACTTC.

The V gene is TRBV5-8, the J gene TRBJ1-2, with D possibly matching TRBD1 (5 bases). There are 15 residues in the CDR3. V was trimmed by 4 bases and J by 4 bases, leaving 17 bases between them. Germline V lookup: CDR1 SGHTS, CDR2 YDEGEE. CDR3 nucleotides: TGTGCCAGCAGCGGGACCTGGCGGGGATCCTATGGCTACACCTTC. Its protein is CASSGTWRGSYGYTF.

CDR3 region: CASSHRDTRREYEQYF. The CDR3 coding sequence is TGTGCCAGTAGCCATAGGGACACAAGGCGGGAGTACGAGCAGTACTTC. The chain links TRBV19 to TRBJ2-7; D might be TRBD2 (7 bases). The CDR3 contains 16 residues. Per germline, CDR1 LNHDA and CDR2 SQIVND (reference sequence). V lost 6 bases and J 4 bases, leaving 22 bases between the germline ends.

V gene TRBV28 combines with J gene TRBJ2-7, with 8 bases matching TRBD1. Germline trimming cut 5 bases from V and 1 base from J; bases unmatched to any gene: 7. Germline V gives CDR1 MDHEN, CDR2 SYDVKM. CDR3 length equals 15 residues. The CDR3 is CASSPHRGDSYEQYF. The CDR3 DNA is TGTGCCAGCAGTCCTCACAGGGGGGATTCCTACGAGCAGTACTTC.

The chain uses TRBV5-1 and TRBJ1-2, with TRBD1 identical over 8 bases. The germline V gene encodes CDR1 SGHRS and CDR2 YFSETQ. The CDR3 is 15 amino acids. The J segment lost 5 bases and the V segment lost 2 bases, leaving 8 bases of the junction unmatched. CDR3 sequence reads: CASSLSGQGGYGYTF. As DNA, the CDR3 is TGCGCCAGCAGCTTATCAGGACAGGGCGGTTATGGCTACACCTTC.

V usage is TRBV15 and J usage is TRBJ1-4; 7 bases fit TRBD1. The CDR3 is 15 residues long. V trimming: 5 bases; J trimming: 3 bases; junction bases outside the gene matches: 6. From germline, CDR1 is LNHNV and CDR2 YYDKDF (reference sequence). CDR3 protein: CATSRRGQPNEKLFF. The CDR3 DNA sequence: TGTGCCACCAGCCGGAGGGGACAGCCTAATGAAAAACTGTTTTTT. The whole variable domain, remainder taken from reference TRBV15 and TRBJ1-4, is DAMVIQNPRYQVTQFGKPVTLSCSQTLNHNVMYWYQQKSSQAPKLLFHYYDKDFNNEADTPDNFQSRRPNTSFCFLDIRSPGLGDTAMYLCATSRRGQPNEKLFFGSGTQLSVL.

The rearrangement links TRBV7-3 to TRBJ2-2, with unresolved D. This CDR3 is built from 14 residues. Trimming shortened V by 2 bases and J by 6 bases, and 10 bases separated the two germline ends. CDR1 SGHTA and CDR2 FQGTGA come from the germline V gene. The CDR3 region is CASSLGIASGELFF. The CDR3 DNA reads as TGTGCCAGCAGCTTAGGCATAGCATCCGGGGAGCTGTTTTTT.